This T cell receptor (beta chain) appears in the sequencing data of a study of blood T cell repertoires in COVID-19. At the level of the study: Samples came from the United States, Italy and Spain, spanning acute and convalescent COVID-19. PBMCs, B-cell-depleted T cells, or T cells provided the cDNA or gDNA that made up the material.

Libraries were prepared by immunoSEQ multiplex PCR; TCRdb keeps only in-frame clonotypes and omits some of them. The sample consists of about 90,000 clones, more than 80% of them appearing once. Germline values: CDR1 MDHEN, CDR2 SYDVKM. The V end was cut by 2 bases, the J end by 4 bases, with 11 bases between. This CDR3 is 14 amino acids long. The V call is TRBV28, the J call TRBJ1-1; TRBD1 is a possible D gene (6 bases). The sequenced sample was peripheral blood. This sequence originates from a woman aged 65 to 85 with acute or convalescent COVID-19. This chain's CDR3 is CASSLRGRGTEAFF. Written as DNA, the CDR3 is TGTGCCAGCAGTTTAAGGGGGAGGGGCACTGAAGCTTTCTTT.